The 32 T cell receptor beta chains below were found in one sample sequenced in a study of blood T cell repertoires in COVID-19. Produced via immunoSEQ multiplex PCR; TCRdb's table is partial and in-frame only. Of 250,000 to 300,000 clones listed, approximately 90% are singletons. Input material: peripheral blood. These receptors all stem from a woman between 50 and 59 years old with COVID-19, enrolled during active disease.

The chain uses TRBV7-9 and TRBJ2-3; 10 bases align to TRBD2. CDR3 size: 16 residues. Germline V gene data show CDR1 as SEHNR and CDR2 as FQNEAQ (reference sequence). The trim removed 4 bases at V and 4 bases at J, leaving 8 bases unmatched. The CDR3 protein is CASSSSSGSSADTQYF. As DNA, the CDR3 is TGTGCCAGCAGCTCCTCTAGCGGGAGTAGCGCAGATACGCAGTATTTT.

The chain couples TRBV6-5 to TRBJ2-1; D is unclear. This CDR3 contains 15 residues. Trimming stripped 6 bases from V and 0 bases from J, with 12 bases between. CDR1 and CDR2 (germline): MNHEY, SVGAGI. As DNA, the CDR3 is TGTGCCAGCAGCGAGACACAGAGCTCCTACAATGAGCAGTTCTTC. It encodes CASSETQSSYNEQFF.

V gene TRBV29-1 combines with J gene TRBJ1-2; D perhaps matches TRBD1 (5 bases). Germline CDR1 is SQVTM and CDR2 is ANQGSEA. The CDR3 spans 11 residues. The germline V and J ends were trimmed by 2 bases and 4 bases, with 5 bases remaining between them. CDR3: CSVEQGYGYTF. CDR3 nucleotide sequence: TGCAGCGTTGAACAGGGCTATGGCTACACCTTC.

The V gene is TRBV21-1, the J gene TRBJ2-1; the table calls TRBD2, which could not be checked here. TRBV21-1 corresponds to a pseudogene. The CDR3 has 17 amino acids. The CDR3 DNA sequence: TGTGCCAGCAGCATAAGCACTAGCGGGAGCTCCTACAATGAGCAGTTCTTC. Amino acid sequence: CASSISTSGSSYNEQFF.

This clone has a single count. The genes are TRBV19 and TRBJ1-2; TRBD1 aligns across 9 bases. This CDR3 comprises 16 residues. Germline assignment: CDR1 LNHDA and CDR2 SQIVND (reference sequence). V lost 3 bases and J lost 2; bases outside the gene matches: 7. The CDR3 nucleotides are TGTGCCAGTAGTATTTGGACGGGACAGGGAAACTATGGCTACACCTTC. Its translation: CASSIWTGQGNYGYTF. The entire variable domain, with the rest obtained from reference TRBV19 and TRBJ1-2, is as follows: DGGITQSPKYLFRKEGQNVTLSCEQNLNHDAMYWYRQDPGQGLRLIYYSQIVNDFQKGDIAEGYSVSREKKESFPLTVTSAQKNPTAFYLCASSIWTGQGNYGYTFGSGTRLTVV.

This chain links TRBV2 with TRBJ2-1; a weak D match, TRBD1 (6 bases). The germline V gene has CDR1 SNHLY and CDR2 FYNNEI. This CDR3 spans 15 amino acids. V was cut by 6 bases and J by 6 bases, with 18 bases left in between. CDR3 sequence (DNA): TGTGCCAGCAGCCGCTACAGGGATGTACTCAATGAGCAGTTCTTC. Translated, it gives CASSRYRDVLNEQFF.

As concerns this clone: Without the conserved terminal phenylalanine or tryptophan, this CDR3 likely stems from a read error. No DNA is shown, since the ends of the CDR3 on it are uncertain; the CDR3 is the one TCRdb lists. This chain's CDR3 is CASSQVGAGGPPAL. The chain links TRBV3-1 (or the pseudogene TRBV3-2) to TRBJ2-7; TRBD2, the D gene given by the table, was not confirmed from the DNA. The CDR3 has 14 residues if both end residues are counted. Germline CDR1 reads LGHDT; CDR2 reads YNNKEL (reference sequence).

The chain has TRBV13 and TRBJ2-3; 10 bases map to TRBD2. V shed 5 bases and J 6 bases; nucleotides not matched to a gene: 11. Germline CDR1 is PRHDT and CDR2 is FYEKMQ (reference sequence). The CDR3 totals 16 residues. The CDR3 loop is CASSRPLAGVVDTQYF. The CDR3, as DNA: TGTGCCAGCAGCCGTCCCCTAGCGGGAGTGGTGGATACGCAGTATTTT.

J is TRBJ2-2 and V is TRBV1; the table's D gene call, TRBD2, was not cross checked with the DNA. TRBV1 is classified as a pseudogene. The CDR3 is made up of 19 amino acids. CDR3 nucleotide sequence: TGCACCAGCAGCCAGACCCTGACTAGCGGGAGGGTTAACACCGGGGAGCTGTTTTTT. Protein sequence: CTSSQTLTSGRVNTGELFF.

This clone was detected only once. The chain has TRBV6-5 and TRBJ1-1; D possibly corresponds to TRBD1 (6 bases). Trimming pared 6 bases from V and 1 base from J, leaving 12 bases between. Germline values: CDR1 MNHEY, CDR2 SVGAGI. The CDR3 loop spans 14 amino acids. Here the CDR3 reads CASSRPGQNTEAFF. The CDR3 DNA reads TGTGCCAGCAGCCGTCCGGGACAGAACACTGAAGCTTTCTTT.

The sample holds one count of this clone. The CDR3 DNA follows: TGTGCCAGCAGCTTCGACAGGGGGCAGAGAAACTATGGCTACACCTTC. Its protein is CASSFDRGQRNYGYTF. The chain carries TRBV7-8 and TRBJ1-2, with 10 bases identical to TRBD1. Germline-derived CDR1 and CDR2 are SGHVS and FQNEAQ. The CDR3 length is 16 residues. Losses at the gene ends were 3 bases for V and 2 bases for J; bases not matched to a gene: 6. Based on the CDR3 plus reference TRBV7-8 and TRBJ1-2, the full variable domain is GAGVSQSPRYKVAKRGQDVALRCDPISGHVSLFWYQQALGQGPEFLTYFQNEAQLDKSGLPSDRFFAERPEGSVSTLKIQRTQQEDSAVYLCASSFDRGQRNYGYTFGSGTRLTVV.

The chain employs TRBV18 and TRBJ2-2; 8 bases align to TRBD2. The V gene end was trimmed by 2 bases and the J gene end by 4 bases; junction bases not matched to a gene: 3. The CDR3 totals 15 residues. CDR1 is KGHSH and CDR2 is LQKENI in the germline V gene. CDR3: CASSPDGRATGELFF. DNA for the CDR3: TGTGCCAGCTCACCAGACGGGAGGGCCACCGGGGAGCTGTTTTTT.

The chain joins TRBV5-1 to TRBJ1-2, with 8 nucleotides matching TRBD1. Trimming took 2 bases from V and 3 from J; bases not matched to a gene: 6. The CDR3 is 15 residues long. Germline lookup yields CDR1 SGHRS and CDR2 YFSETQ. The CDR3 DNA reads TGCGCCAGCAGCTTAACCGGGACAGGAGACTATGGCTACACCTTC. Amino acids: CASSLTGTGDYGYTF.

The CDR3 DNA is TGTGCCAGCTCACCCTTCGGGACACCTGAAGCTTTCTTT. Residues: CASSPFGTPEAFF. The chain couples TRBV18 to TRBJ1-1; possible D gene TRBD1, 6 bases. Trimming removed 3 bases at V and 6 bases at J, with 11 bases between. The CDR3 is 13 residues long. The germline V gene has CDR1 KGHSH and CDR2 LQKENI.

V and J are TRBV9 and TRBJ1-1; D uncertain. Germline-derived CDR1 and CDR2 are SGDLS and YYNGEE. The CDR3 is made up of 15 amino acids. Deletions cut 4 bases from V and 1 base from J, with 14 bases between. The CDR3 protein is CASSYLGAGNTEAFF. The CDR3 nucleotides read TGTGCCAGCAGCTACCTGGGAGCAGGGAACACTGAAGCTTTCTTT. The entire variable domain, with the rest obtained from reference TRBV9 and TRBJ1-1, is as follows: DSGVTQTPKHLITATGQRVTLRCSPRSGDLSVYWYQQSLDQGLQFLIQYYNGEERAKGNILERFSAQQFPDLHSELNLSSLELGDSALYFCASSYLGAGNTEAFFGQGTRLTVV.

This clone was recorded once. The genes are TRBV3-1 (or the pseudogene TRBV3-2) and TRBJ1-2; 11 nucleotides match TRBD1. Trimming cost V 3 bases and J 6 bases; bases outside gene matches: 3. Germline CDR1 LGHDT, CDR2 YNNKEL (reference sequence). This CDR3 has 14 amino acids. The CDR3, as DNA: TGTGCCAGCAGCCATTTGGGACAGGGGGATGGCTACACCTTC. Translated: CASSHLGQGDGYTF.

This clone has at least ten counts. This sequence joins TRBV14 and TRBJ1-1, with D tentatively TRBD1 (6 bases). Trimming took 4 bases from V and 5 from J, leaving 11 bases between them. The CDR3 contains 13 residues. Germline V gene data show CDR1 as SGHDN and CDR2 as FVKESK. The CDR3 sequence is CASSLGHQTEAFF. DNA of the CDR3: TGTGCCAGCAGCCTGGGACACCAGACTGAAGCTTTCTTT.

This CDR3 is CASSLAVGGAQISYEQYF. CDR3 in DNA: TGCGCCAGCAGCTTGGCCGTCGGAGGGGCCCAAATCTCCTACGAGCAGTACTTC. The chain has TRBV5-1 and TRBJ2-7; tentatively, D is TRBD2 (6 bases). This CDR3 contains 18 residues. V was cut by 0 bases and J by 0 bases, with 19 bases left in between. Per the germline V gene, CDR1 is SGHRS and CDR2 is YFSETQ.

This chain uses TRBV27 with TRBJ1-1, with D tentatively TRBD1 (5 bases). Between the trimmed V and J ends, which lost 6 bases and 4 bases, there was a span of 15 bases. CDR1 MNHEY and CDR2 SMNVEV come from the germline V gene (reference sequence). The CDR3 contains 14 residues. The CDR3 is CASSYSVQGTEAFF. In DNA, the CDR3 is TGTGCCAGCAGCTACAGCGTCCAGGGCACTGAAGCTTTCTTT.

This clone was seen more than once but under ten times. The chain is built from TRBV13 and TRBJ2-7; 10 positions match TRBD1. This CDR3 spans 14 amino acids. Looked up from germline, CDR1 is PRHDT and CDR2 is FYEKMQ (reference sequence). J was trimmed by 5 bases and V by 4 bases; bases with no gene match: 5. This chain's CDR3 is CASSSTGGKHEQYF. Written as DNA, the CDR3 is TGTGCCAGCAGCTCGACAGGGGGCAAGCACGAGCAGTACTTC.

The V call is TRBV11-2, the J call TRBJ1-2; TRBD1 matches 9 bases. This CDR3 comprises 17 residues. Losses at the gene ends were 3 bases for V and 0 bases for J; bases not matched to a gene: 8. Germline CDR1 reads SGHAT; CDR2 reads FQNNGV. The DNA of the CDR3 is TGTGCCAGCAGCTTGATGGGACAGGGCCGTTCTAACTATGGCTACACCTTC. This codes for CASSLMGQGRSNYGYTF.

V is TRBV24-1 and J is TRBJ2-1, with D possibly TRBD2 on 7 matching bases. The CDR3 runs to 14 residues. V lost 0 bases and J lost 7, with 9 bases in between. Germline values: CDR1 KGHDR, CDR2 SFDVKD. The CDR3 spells CATSDLKGGNEQFF. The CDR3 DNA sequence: TGTGCCACCAGTGATTTGAAGGGGGGGAATGAGCAGTTCTTC.

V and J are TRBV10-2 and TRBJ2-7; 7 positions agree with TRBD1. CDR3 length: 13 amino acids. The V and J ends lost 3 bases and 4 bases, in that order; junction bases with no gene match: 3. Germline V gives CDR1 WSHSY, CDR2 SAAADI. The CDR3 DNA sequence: TGCGCCAGCAGTGAAGGGGGCAGTTACGAGCAGTACTTC. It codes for CASSEGGSYEQYF.

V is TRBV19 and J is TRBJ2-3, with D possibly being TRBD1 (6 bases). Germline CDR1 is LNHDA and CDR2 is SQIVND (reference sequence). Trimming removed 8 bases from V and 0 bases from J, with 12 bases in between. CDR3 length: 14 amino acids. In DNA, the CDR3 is TGTGCCAGTGATAAGGGGGATAGCACAGATACGCAGTATTTT. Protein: CASDKGDSTDTQYF. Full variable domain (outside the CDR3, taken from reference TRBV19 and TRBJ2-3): DGGITQSPKYLFRKEGQNVTLSCEQNLNHDAMYWYRQDPGQGLRLIYYSQIVNDFQKGDIAEGYSVSREKKESFPLTVTSAQKNPTAFYLCASDKGDSTDTQYFGPGTRLTVL.

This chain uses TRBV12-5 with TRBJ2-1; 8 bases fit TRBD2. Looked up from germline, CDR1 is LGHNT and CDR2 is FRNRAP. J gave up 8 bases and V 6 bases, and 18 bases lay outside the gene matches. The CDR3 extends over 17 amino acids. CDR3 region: CASGPQRGPGLVYEQFF. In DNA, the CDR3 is TGTGCTAGTGGCCCTCAGCGAGGTCCGGGACTAGTATATGAGCAGTTCTTC.

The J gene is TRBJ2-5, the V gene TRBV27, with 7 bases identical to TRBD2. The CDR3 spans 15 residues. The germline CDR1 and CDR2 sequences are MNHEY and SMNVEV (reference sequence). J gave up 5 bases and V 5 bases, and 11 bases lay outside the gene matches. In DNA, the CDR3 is TGTGCCAGCAGTCCCTATTGGGAGGGCCTGGAGACCCAGTACTTC. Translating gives CASSPYWEGLETQYF.

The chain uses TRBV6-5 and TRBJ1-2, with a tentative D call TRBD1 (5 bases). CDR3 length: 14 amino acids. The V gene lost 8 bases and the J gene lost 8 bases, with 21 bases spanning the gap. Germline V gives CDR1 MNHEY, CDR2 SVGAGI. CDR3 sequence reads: CASSQAGHPRGYTF. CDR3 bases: TGTGCCAGCTCCCAAGCAGGACACCCACGGGGCTACACCTTC.

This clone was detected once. Written as DNA, the CDR3 is TGTGCCAGCAGTTATGGTCACTCTAATAATTCACCCCTCCACTTT. Protein sequence: CASSYGHSNNSPLHF. The V call is TRBV6-5, the J call TRBJ1-6; D is undetermined. CDR3 length equals 15 residues. Trimming took off 3 bases at V and 5 bases at J, with 11 bases between the two ends. CDR1 and CDR2 from the germline V gene are MNHEY and SVGAGI.

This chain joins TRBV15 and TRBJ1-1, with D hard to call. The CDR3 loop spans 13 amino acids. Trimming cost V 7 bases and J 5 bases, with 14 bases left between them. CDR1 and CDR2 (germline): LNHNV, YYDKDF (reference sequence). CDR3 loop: CATIPRGGTEAFF. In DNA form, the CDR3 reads TGTGCCACCATTCCACGGGGTGGGACTGAAGCTTTCTTT.

The chain's CDR3 is CASSLVGGGEKLFF. In DNA form, the CDR3 reads TGTGCCAGCAGCTTAGTAGGAGGAGGTGAAAAACTGTTTTTT. The rearrangement uses TRBV7-2 and TRBJ1-4; D not certain. Trimming left V 1 base short and J 7 bases short, with 10 bases between. The CDR3 consists of 14 residues. The germline gives CDR1 SGHTA, CDR2 FQGNSA.

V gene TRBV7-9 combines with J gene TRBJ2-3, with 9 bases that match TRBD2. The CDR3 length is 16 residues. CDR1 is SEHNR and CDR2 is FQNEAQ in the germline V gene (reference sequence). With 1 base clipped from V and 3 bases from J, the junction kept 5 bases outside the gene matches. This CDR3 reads CASSLGAGGRTDTQYF. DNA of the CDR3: TGTGCCAGCAGCTTAGGCGCGGGAGGGCGGACAGATACGCAGTATTTT.

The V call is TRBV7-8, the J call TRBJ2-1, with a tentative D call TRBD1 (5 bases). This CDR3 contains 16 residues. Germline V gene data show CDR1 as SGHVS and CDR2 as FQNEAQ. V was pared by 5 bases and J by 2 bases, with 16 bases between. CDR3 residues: CASSRPGPAAYNEQFF. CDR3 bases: TGTGCCAGCAGCCGTCCAGGGCCAGCAGCCTACAATGAGCAGTTCTTC.